The T cell receptor (beta chain) under discussion was sequenced for a study of response to subunit inactivated influenza vaccine. This clonotype was picked up a small number of times. The germline gives CDR1 MNHEY, CDR2 SVGEGT. The germline V and J ends were trimmed by 6 bases and 6 bases, with 18 bases remaining between them. There are 14 residues in the CDR3. Using its own MiXCR run on the RT-PCR reads, TCRdb lists one record per CDR3 protein. The sample yields about 780,000 distinct CDR3 sequences, around a sixth seen once. The sample in question was PBMCs from blood, obtained roughly 5 days after vaccination. This TCR derives from a middle-aged man who received an inactivated influenza vaccine. The chain is built from TRBV6-2 or TRBV6-3 and TRBJ2-7, with D possibly being TRBD2 (6 bases). The CDR3 DNA sequence: TGTGCCAGCAGCGGCCTGCGGGCGGGGCCCGAGCAGTACTTC. Translation: CASSGLRAGPEQYF.